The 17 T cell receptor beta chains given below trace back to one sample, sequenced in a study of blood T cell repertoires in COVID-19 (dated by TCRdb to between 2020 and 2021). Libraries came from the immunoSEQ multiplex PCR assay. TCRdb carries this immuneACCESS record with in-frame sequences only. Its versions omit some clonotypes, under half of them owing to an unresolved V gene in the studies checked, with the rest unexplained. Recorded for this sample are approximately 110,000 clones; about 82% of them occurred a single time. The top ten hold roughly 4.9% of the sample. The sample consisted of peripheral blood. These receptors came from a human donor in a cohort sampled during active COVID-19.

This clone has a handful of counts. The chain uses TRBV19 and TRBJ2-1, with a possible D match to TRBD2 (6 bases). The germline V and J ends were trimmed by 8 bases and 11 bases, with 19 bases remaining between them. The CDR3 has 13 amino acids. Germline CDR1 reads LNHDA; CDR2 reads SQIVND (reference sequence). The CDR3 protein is CASRRTTERQQFF. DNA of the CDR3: TGTGCCAGTCGACGGACTACTGAACGCCAGCAGTTCTTC. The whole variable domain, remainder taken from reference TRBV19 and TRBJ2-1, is DGGITQSPKYLFRKEGQNVTLSCEQNLNHDAMYWYRQDPGQGLRLIYYSQIVNDFQKGDIAEGYSVSREKKESFPLTVTSAQKNPTAFYLCASRRTTERQQFFGPGTRLTVL.

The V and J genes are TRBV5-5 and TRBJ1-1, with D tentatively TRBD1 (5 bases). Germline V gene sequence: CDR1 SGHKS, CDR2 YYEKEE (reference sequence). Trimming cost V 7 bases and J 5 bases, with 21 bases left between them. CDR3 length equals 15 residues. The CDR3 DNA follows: TGTGCCAGCCGACGGGGGATCGGCTTGAGGACTGAAGCTTTCTTT. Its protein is CASRRGIGLRTEAFF.

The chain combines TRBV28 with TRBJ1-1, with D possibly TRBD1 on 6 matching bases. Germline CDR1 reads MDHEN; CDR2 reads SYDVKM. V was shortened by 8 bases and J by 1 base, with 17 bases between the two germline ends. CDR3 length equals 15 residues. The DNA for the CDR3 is TGTGCCAGCTTATTGAGGACAGATAAGAACACTGAAGCTTTCTTT. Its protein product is CASLLRTDKNTEAFF.

This chain's CDR3 is CASSLSVSGANVLTF. The DNA for the CDR3 is TGTGCCAGCAGCTTATCGGTCTCTGGGGCCAACGTCCTGACTTTC. This rearrangement joins TRBV7-8 to TRBJ2-6; no clear D. This CDR3 is built from 15 residues. Germline V gives CDR1 SGHVS, CDR2 FQNEAQ. V dropped 2 bases and J dropped 0 bases, with 5 bases sitting between them.

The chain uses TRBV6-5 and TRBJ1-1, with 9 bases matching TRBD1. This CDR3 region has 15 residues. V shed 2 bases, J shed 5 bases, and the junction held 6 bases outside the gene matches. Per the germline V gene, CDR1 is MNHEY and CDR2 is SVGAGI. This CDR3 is CASSYLDRGRTEAFF. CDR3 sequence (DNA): TGTGCCAGCAGTTACCTGGACAGGGGTAGGACTGAAGCTTTCTTT.

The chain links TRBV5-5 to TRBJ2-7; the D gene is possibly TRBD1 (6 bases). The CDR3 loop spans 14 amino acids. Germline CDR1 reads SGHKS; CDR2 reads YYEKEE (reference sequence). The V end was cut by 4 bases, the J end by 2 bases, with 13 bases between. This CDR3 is CASSPPGVPYEQYF. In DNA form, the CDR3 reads TGTGCCAGCAGCCCCCCAGGGGTTCCCTACGAGCAGTACTTC.

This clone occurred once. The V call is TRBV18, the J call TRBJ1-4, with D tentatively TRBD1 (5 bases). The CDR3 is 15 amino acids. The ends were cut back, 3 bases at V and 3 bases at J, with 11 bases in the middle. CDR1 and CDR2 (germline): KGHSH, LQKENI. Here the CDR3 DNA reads TGTGCCAGCTCACCGGGGCTGAACTCTAATGAAAAACTGTTTTTT. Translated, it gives CASSPGLNSNEKLFF.

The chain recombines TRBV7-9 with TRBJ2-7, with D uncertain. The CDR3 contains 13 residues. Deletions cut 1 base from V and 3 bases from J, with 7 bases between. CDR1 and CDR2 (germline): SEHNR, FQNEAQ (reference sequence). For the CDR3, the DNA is TGTGCCAGCAGCTTAGTGGCCAGCTACGAGCAGTACTTC. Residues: CASSLVASYEQYF.

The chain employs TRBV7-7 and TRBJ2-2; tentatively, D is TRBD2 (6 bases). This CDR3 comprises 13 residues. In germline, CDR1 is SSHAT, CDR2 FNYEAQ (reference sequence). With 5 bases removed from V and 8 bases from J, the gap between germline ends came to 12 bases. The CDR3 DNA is TGTGCCAGCAGCCCCAGGGACTGGGGGGAGCTGTTTTTT. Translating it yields CASSPRDWGELFF. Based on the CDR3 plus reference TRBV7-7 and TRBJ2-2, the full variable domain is GAGVSQSPRYKVTKRGQDVTLRCDPISSHATLYWYQQALGQGPEFLTYFNYEAQPDKSGLPSDRFSAERPEGSISTLTIQRTEQRDSAMYRCASSPRDWGELFFGEGSRLTVL.

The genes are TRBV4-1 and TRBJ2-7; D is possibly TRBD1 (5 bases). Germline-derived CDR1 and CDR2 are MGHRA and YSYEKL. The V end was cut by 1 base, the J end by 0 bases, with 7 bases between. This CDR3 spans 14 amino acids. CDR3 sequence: CASSQGGGSYEQYF. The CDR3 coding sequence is TGCGCCAGCAGCCAAGGGGGCGGCTCCTACGAGCAGTACTTC.

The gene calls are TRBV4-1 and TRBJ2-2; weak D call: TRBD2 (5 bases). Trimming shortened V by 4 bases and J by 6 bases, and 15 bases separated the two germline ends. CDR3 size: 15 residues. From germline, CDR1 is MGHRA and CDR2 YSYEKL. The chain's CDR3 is CASSPGGRLAGELFF. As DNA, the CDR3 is TGCGCCAGCAGCCCAGGCGGGCGATTGGCCGGGGAGCTGTTTTTT.

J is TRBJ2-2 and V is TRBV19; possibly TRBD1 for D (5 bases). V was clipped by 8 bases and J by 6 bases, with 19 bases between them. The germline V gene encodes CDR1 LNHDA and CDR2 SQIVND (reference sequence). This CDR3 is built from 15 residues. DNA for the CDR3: TGTGCCAGTGAAGAAGGGGCTCCTATCTCCGGGGAGCTGTTTTTT. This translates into CASEEGAPISGELFF.

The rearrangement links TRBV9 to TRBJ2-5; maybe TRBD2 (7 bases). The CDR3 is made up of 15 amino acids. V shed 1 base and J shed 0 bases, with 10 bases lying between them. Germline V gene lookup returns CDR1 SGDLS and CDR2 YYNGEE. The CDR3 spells CASSVRGGDQETQYF. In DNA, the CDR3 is TGTGCCAGCAGCGTAAGGGGGGGCGACCAAGAGACCCAGTACTTC.

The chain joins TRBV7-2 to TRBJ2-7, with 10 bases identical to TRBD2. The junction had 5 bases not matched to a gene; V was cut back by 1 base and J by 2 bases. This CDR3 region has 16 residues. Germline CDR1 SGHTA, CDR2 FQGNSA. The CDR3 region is CASSLGPSGSTYEQYF. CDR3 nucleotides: TGTGCCAGCAGCTTAGGTCCTAGCGGGAGCACCTACGAGCAGTACTTC.

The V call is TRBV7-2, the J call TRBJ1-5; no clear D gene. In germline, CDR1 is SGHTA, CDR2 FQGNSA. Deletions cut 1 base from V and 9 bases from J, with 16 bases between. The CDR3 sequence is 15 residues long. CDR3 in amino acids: CASSLGIGSYTPQHF. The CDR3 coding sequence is TGTGCCAGCAGCTTAGGGATCGGGAGTTATACGCCCCAGCATTTT.

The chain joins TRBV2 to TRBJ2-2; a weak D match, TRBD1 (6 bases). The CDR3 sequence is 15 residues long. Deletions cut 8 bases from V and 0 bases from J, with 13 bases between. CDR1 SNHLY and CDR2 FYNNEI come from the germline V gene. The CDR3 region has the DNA TGTGCCAGCGGGATACAGGGACCGAACACCGGGGAGCTGTTTTTT. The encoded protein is CASGIQGPNTGELFF.

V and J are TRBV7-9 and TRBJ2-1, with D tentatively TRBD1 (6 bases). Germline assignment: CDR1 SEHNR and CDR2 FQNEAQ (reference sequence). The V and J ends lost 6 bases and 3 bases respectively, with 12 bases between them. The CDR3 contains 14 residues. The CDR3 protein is CASRPGQLYNEQFF. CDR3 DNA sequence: TGTGCCAGCAGGCCGGGACAACTCTACAATGAGCAGTTCTTC. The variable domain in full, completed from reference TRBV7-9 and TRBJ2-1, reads DTGVSQNPRHKITKRGQNVTFRCDPISEHNRLYWYRQTLGQGPEFLTYFQNEAQLEKSRLLSDRFSAERPKGSFSTLEIQRTEQGDSAMYLCASRPGQLYNEQFFGPGTRLTVL.